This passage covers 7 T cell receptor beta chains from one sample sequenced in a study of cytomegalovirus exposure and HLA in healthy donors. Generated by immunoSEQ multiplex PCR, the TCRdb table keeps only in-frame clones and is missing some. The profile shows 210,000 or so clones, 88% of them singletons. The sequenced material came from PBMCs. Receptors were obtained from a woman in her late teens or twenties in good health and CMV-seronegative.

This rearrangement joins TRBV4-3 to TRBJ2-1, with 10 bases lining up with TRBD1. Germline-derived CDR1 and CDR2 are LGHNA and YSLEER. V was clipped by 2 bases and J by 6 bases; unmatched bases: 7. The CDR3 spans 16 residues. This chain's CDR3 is CASSQQPGTGANEQFF. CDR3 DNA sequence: TGCGCCAGCAGCCAACAACCCGGGACAGGGGCCAATGAGCAGTTCTTC.

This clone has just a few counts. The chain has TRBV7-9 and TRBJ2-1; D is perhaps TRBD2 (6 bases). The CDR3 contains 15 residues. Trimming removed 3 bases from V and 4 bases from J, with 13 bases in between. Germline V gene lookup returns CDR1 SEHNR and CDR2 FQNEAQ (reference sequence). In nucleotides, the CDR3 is TGTGCCAGCAGCTTGGCTCCGGGACTTTACAATGAGCAGTTCTTC. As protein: CASSLAPGLYNEQFF.

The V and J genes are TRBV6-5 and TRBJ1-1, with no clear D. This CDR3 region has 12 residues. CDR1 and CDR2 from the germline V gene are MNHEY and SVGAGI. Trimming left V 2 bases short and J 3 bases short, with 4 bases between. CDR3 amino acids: CASSYGDTEAFF. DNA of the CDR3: TGTGCCAGCAGTTACGGAGACACTGAAGCTTTCTTT.

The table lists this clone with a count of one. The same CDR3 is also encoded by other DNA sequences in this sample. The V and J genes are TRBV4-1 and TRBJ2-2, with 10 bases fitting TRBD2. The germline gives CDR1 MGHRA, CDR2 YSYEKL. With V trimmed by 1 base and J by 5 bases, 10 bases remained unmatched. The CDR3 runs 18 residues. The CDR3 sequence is CASSQGGLAGVGTGELFF. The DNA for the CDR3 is TGCGCCAGCAGCCAAGGCGGCCTAGCGGGAGTTGGTACCGGGGAGCTGTTTTTT.

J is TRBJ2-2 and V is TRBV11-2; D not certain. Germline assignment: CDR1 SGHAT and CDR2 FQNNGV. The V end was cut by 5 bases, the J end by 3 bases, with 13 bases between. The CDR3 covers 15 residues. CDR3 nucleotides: TGTGCCAGCAGCCAGAAATTAGACTACACCGGGGAGCTGTTTTTT. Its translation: CASSQKLDYTGELFF.

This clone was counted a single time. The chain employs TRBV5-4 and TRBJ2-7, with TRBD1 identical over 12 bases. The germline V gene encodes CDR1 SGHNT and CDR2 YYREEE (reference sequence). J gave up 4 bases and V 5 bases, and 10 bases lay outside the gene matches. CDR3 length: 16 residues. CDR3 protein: CASSELGTGGAYEQYF. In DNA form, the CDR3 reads TGTGCCAGCAGTGAATTAGGGACAGGGGGCGCGTACGAGCAGTACTTC.

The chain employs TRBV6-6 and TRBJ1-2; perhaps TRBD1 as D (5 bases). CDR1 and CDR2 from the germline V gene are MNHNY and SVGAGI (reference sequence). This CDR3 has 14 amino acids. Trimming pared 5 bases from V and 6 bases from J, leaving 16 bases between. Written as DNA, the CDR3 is TGTGCCAGCAGTCCCACGTCACAGGCCCATGGCTACACCTTC. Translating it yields CASSPTSQAHGYTF.